These 30 T cell receptor beta chains share one sample of origin, sequenced in a study of beta chain features in type 1 diabetes. The sequenced template was cDNA made from the entire isolated RNA. Using immunoSEQ multiplex PCR, the repertoire was profiled, and TCRdb retains in-frame clones only, with some absent. The sample shows under 950,000 clones, roughly a sixth of them seen only once. Specimen: naive CD4+ T cells from blood. These TCRs come from a woman between 18 and 30 years old in good health.

This clone occurred a few times. The chain carries TRBV7-2 and TRBJ2-5; no reliable D call. The J call is uncertain, as TRBJ2-7 better fits the DNA end. The V gene's germline CDR1 is SGHTA and CDR2 FQGNSA. This CDR3 spans 14 amino acids. CDR3 DNA: TGTGCCAGCAGCTTTCGGCGCTACTCCTACGAGCAGTACTTC. Residues: CASSFRRYSYEQYF.

This chain uses TRBV11-2 with TRBJ1-1; D gene uncertain. V was clipped by 1 base and J by 8 bases, with 11 bases between them. The CDR3 extends over 13 amino acids. In germline, CDR1 is SGHAT, CDR2 FQNNGV. CDR3 loop: CASSLVFFTEAFF. CDR3 coding DNA: TGTGCCAGCAGCTTAGTATTTTTCACCGAAGCTTTCTTT.

The rearrangement uses TRBV5-1 and TRBJ2-3, with 8 bases that match TRBD1. This CDR3 has 15 residues. Germline CDR1 SGHRS, CDR2 YFSETQ. Losses at the gene ends were 1 base for V and 4 bases for J; bases not matched to a gene: 5. CDR3 coding DNA: TGCGCCAGCAGCTTGAGACAGGGGAACGCAGATACGCAGTATTTT. The encoded protein is CASSLRQGNADTQYF.

This clone was recorded a few times. The V and J genes are TRBV5-6 and TRBJ2-5; D possibly corresponds to TRBD1 (5 bases). The CDR3 runs to 15 residues. Between the trimmed V and J ends, which lost 4 bases and 5 bases, there was a span of 18 bases. Germline CDR1 is SGHDT and CDR2 is YYEEEE. The CDR3 DNA is TGTGCCAGCAGCATGCCCCCAGGGTTTGGGGAGACCCAGTACTTC. This translates into CASSMPPGFGETQYF.

The J gene is TRBJ1-5, the V gene TRBV18; 9 nucleotides align to TRBD1. V shed 3 bases and J 0 bases; nucleotides not matched to a gene: 6. There are 17 residues in the CDR3. The germline V gene encodes CDR1 KGHSH and CDR2 LQKENI. The CDR3 DNA follows: TGTGCCAGCTCACCGGACAGGGGTTCCTATAGCAATCAGCCCCAGCATTTT. Translated: CASSPDRGSYSNQPQHF.

CDR3 nucleotide sequence: TGTGCCAGCAGCTTAACAACCCGGTATCAGCCCCAGCATTTT. Its translation: CASSLTTRYQPQHF. This chain links TRBV7-2 with TRBJ1-5; D not resolved. The CDR3 consists of 14 residues. Per germline, CDR1 SGHTA and CDR2 FQGNSA. Trimming pared 2 bases from V and 5 bases from J, leaving 10 bases between.

The CDR3 here is CASSSGRRTDTQYF. DNA for the CDR3: TGCGCCAGCAGCTCGGGAAGGCGCACAGATACGCAGTATTTT. The V call is TRBV5-1, the J call TRBJ2-3; possible D gene TRBD2, 5 bases. V dropped 3 bases and J dropped 1 base, with 9 bases sitting between them. There are 14 residues in the CDR3. Germline V gene data show CDR1 as SGHRS and CDR2 as YFSETQ.

This clone was detected only a few times. The chain has TRBV10-3 and TRBJ2-3, with 8 bases fitting TRBD2. Germline CDR1 and CDR2: ENHRY and SYGVKD. This CDR3 spans 15 amino acids. V shed 10 bases, J shed 2 bases, and the junction held 11 bases outside the gene matches. The CDR3 reads CATKSGLGVTDTQYF. The CDR3 DNA reads TGTGCCACCAAGTCGGGACTAGGAGTCACAGATACGCAGTATTTT.

This rearrangement joins TRBV20-1 to TRBJ1-2; weak D call: TRBD1 (6 bases). V was cut by 5 bases and J by 10 bases, with 11 bases left in between. Germline CDR1 and CDR2: DFQATT and SNEGSKA (reference sequence). The CDR3 is 10 residues long. The CDR3 nucleotides are TGCAGTGCTCGACAGGAGGACTACACCTTC. Residues: CSARQEDYTF.

The chain links TRBV6-5 to TRBJ2-3; 9 bases match TRBD1. The CDR3 spans 13 residues. V shed 10 bases and J 3 bases; nucleotides not matched to a gene: 5. Germline V gene lookup returns CDR1 MNHEY and CDR2 SVGAGI. The CDR3 nucleotides read TGTGCCACCACAGGACAGGGGACAGATACGCAGTATTTT. Translating it yields CATTGQGTDTQYF.

V usage is TRBV29-1 and J usage is TRBJ2-3, with 7 bases lining up with TRBD2. The germline V gene encodes CDR1 SQVTM and CDR2 ANQGSEA. V shed 4 bases, J shed 1 base, and the junction held 2 bases outside the gene matches. The CDR3 has 13 amino acids. CDR3 sequence: CSVGGGGTDTQYF. The CDR3 bases are TGCAGCGTTGGGGGGGGAGGCACAGATACGCAGTATTTT.

The chain joins TRBV7-2 to TRBJ2-1, with a tentative D call TRBD2 (6 bases). This CDR3 has 12 residues. Germline CDR1 SGHTA, CDR2 FQGNSA. CDR3 nucleotide sequence: TGTGCAAGCCGGGGACTTTACAATGAGCAGTTCTTC. Its translation: CASRGLYNEQFF.

The chain's CDR3 is CASSSPWRQGVEEKLFF. CDR3 sequence (DNA): TGTGCCAGCAGCTCACCTTGGCGGCAGGGGGTCGAAGAAAAACTGTTTTTT. The chain combines TRBV5-8 with TRBJ1-4; TRBD1 agrees at 7 bases. Germline V gene lookup returns CDR1 SGHTS and CDR2 YDEGEE. V lost 3 bases, J lost 8 bases, and 16 bases stayed unmatched. This CDR3 has 17 amino acids.

This clone was detected only a few times. V gene TRBV7-2 combines with J gene TRBJ2-1; 8 bases align to TRBD2. The trim removed 5 bases at V and 7 bases at J, leaving 10 bases unmatched. The CDR3 contains 15 residues. From germline, CDR1 is SGHTA and CDR2 FQGNSA. The CDR3 region is CASSPGGVKRNEQFF. CDR3 DNA sequence: TGTGCCAGCAGCCCCGGGGGGGTTAAGCGTAATGAGCAGTTCTTC.

The rearrangement uses TRBV5-4 and TRBJ2-2; tentatively, D is TRBD1 (5 bases). The ends were cut back, 0 bases at V and 0 bases at J, with 6 bases in the middle. The CDR3 has 15 residues. Germline CDR1 is SGHNT and CDR2 is YYREEE (reference sequence). In nucleotides, the CDR3 is TGTGCCAGCAGCTTGGCAGGGCCGAACACCGGGGAGCTGTTTTTT. Translation gives CASSLAGPNTGELFF.

The CDR3 DNA is TGTGCCAGTAGAAGGACTAGCGGGAGTTCATCCGTACAGTTCTTC. Its translation: CASRRTSGSSSVQFF. The chain uses TRBV19 and TRBJ2-1, with 13 bases lining up with TRBD2. Germline V gives CDR1 LNHDA, CDR2 SQIVND (reference sequence). The CDR3 extends over 15 amino acids. V dropped 6 bases and J dropped 13; count of bases not matched to a gene: 12.

This chain links TRBV7-2 with TRBJ2-3, with D tentatively TRBD1 (5 bases). This CDR3 has 15 amino acids. Germline CDR1 reads SGHTA; CDR2 reads FQGNSA. V dropped 1 base and J dropped 1 base, with 9 bases sitting between them. The CDR3, as DNA: TGTGCCAGCAGCTTAGTAGGGGTTGGCACAGATACGCAGTATTTT. Translating gives CASSLVGVGTDTQYF.

This clone appeared a few times. The V and J genes are TRBV14 and TRBJ2-1; 9 nucleotides agree with TRBD2. The trim removed 6 bases at V and 6 bases at J, leaving 6 bases unmatched. The germline CDR1 and CDR2 sequences are SGHDN and FVKESK. CDR3 length equals 14 residues. CDR3 sequence reads: CASRGLAGSNEQFF. Written as DNA, the CDR3 is TGTGCCAGCAGGGGTCTAGCGGGAAGCAATGAGCAGTTCTTC.

This clone was observed a few times. The gene calls are TRBV5-1 and TRBJ2-5; TRBD1 agrees at 7 bases. Germline V gene sequence: CDR1 SGHRS, CDR2 YFSETQ. The V segment lost 0 bases and the J segment 2 bases; nucleotides outside the gene matches: 4. The CDR3 runs to 15 residues. The CDR3: CASSLGPGQQETQYF. The CDR3 coding sequence is TGCGCCAGCAGCTTGGGACCGGGACAGCAAGAGACCCAGTACTTC.

V and J are TRBV5-6 and TRBJ1-4; D is unclear. Germline CDR1 SGHDT, CDR2 YYEEEE. V dropped 4 bases and J dropped 0 bases, with 7 bases sitting between them. The CDR3 is 14 amino acids. The CDR3 spells CASSGQSTNEKLFF. The CDR3 coding sequence is TGTGCCAGCAGCGGCCAATCAACTAATGAAAAACTGTTTTTT.

The V and J genes are TRBV6-5 and TRBJ2-5; no firm D call. From germline, CDR1 is MNHEY and CDR2 SVGAGI. V was cut by 5 bases and J by 6 bases, with 19 bases left in between. This CDR3 comprises 15 residues. CDR3 nucleotide sequence: TGTGCCAGCAGTCCATACCCCGGGTCCTTTAAGACCCAGTACTTC. It is translated as CASSPYPGSFKTQYF.

The genes are TRBV9 and TRBJ2-1, with D perhaps matching TRBD2 (5 bases). V lost 0 bases and J lost 4, with 17 bases in between. Germline CDR1 is SGDLS and CDR2 is YYNGEE. The CDR3 has 17 residues. The CDR3 bases are TGTGCCAGCAGCGTAGCTGTATCGACAAGGACTTACAATGAGCAGTTCTTC. This sequence encodes CASSVAVSTRTYNEQFF. The full variable domain, its missing parts supplied by reference TRBV9 and TRBJ2-1, is DSGVTQTPKHLITATGQRVTLRCSPRSGDLSVYWYQQSLDQGLQFLIQYYNGEERAKGNILERFSAQQFPDLHSELNLSSLELGDSALYFCASSVAVSTRTYNEQFFGPGTRLTVL.

The CDR3 coding sequence is TGTGCCAGCAGACGACTAGCTGGGGAGCAGTACTTC. The encoded protein is CASRRLAGEQYF. The gene calls are TRBV27 and TRBJ2-7, with 7 bases identical to TRBD2. This CDR3 contains 12 residues. Germline V CDR1 and CDR2: MNHEY, SMNVEV (reference sequence). Trimming removed 6 bases from V and 7 bases from J; junction bases left unmatched: 6.

The chain carries TRBV7-9 and TRBJ2-1, with D unclear. This CDR3 has 16 residues. V shed 2 bases and J shed 2 bases, with 13 bases lying between them. CDR1 and CDR2 (germline): SEHNR, FQNEAQ (reference sequence). CDR3 DNA sequence: TGTGCCAGCAGCTTATTTGGGTCTGGAGCCTACAATGAGCAGTTCTTC. Translated: CASSLFGSGAYNEQFF. Complete variable domain (other parts from reference TRBV7-9 and TRBJ2-1): DTGVSQNPRHKITKRGQNVTFRCDPISEHNRLYWYRQTLGQGPEFLTYFQNEAQLEKSRLLSDRFSAERPKGSFSTLEIQRTEQGDSAMYLCASSLFGSGAYNEQFFGPGTRLTVL.

The rearrangement uses TRBV5-4 and TRBJ1-1; 7 bases line up with TRBD1. The CDR3 is 15 residues long. The V and J ends lost 4 bases and 4 bases, in that order; junction bases with no gene match: 10. Germline V gene lookup returns CDR1 SGHNT and CDR2 YYREEE (reference sequence). This chain's CDR3 is CASSGDHRGGTEAFF. CDR3 nucleotides: TGTGCCAGCAGCGGAGATCACAGGGGCGGCACTGAAGCTTTCTTT.

This clone was observed a few times. The V call is TRBV5-6, the J call TRBJ2-2; possibly TRBD1 for D (5 bases). The CDR3 consists of 14 residues. CDR1 is SGHDT and CDR2 is YYEEEE in the germline V gene. V was pared by 4 bases and J by 4 bases, with 11 bases between. CDR3 sequence (DNA): TGTGCCAGCAGCCCCGGACAAATCACCGGGGAGCTGTTTTTT. It codes for CASSPGQITGELFF. Complete variable domain (other parts from reference TRBV5-6 and TRBJ2-2): DAGVTQSPTHLIKTRGQQVTLRCSPKSGHDTVSWYQQALGQGPQFIFQYYEEEERQRGNFPDRFSGHQFPNYSSELNVNALLLGDSALYLCASSPGQITGELFFGEGSRLTVL.

The V call is TRBV5-8, the J call TRBJ2-7; TRBD2 agrees at 9 bases. CDR3 length: 15 amino acids. J gave up 5 bases and V 0 bases, and 6 bases lay outside the gene matches. The germline CDR1 and CDR2 sequences are SGHTS and YDEGEE. For the CDR3, the DNA is TGTGCCAGCAGCTTGGAAGCGGGAGGAACCCACGAGCAGTACTTC. This codes for CASSLEAGGTHEQYF.

The V gene is TRBV15, the J gene TRBJ2-7; possible D gene TRBD2, 5 bases. Trimming pared 6 bases from V and 1 base from J, leaving 13 bases between. The CDR3 has 14 residues. Looked up from germline, CDR1 is LNHNV and CDR2 is YYDKDF (reference sequence). The CDR3 nucleotides read TGTGCCACCAGTTCGACCCGGACTTCCTACGAGCAGTACTTC. As protein: CATSSTRTSYEQYF.

V usage is TRBV5-1 and J usage is TRBJ2-5, with D tentatively TRBD1 or TRBD2 (5 bases each). The CDR3 totals 15 residues. CDR1 SGHRS and CDR2 YFSETQ come from the germline V gene. Trimming cost V 1 base and J 5 bases, with 15 bases left between them. CDR3 in amino acids: CASSLLRGPEETQYF. The CDR3 region has the DNA TGCGCCAGCAGCTTGCTCCGGGGCCCCGAGGAGACCCAGTACTTC.

This sequence joins TRBV5-5 and TRBJ2-3, with D possibly TRBD2 on 6 matching bases. The germline V and J ends were trimmed by 4 bases and 3 bases, with 9 bases remaining between them. In germline, CDR1 is SGHKS, CDR2 YYEKEE (reference sequence). The length of the CDR3 is 13 residues. The CDR3 region has the DNA TGTGCCAGCAGCCTACTAGCAACAGATACGCAGTATTTT. Its protein product is CASSLLATDTQYF.